Shown below are 32 T cell receptor beta chains from a single sample sequenced in a study of cytomegalovirus exposure and HLA in healthy donors. Both 60 Vbeta primers and 13 Jbeta primers went into the PCR. Here immunoSEQ multiplex PCR was the method, and the copy in TCRdb shows in-frame clones only, minus some. The top ten hold about 5.6% of the sample, which has 150,000 to 200,000 clones, approximately 80% seen once. The sequenced sample consisted of PBMCs. These receptors came from a woman aged 25 to 39 in good health and CMV-seropositive.

The chain couples TRBV4-1 to TRBJ2-7; TRBD1 matches at 10 bases. Germline loops: CDR1 MGHRA, CDR2 YSYEKL. The ends lost 1 base at V and 7 bases at J; junction bases unmatched: 7. This CDR3 comprises 15 residues. CDR3 DNA sequence: TGCGCCAGCAGCCAAGGAGGGACAGGGGTCCGGGAGCAGTACTTC. This codes for CASSQGGTGVREQYF.

V and J are TRBV4-3 and TRBJ1-4, with D hard to call. V lost 1 base and J 5 bases, leaving 14 bases between the germline ends. Germline CDR1 is LGHNA and CDR2 is YSLEER. There are 16 residues in the CDR3. This chain's CDR3 is CASSQAFSTVNEKLFF. The CDR3 DNA follows: TGCGCCAGCAGCCAAGCCTTCTCTACGGTGAATGAAAAACTGTTTTTT.

The CDR3 loop is CASSESGTAQETQYF. In DNA form, the CDR3 reads TGCGCCAGCAGTGAGTCGGGGACTGCCCAAGAGACCCAGTACTTC. V gene TRBV10-1 combines with J gene TRBJ2-5, with TRBD2 as a possible D gene (6 bases). The CDR3 is made up of 15 amino acids. V lost 0 bases, J lost 1 base, and 9 bases lay in between. The germline V gene has CDR1 WNHNN and CDR2 SYGVQD (reference sequence).

This rearrangement joins TRBV7-3 to TRBJ2-2; 7 nucleotides align to TRBD2. The CDR3 extends over 14 amino acids. From germline, CDR1 is SGHTA and CDR2 FQGTGA. Trimming took 5 bases from V and 4 from J; bases not matched to a gene: 4. CDR3 amino acids: CASSTGTTTGELFF. CDR3 sequence (DNA): TGTGCCAGCAGCACCGGGACTACCACCGGGGAGCTGTTTTTT.

This rearrangement joins TRBV11-2 to TRBJ2-5; TRBD2 agrees at 7 bases. Germline CDR1 and CDR2: SGHAT and FQNNGV. This CDR3 region has 15 residues. The J segment lost 4 bases and the V segment lost 1 base, leaving 6 bases of the junction unmatched. The CDR3 protein is CASSLVPLAVETQYF. In nucleotides, the CDR3 is TGTGCCAGCAGCTTAGTTCCGCTAGCGGTAGAGACCCAGTACTTC.

The V and J genes are TRBV29-1 and TRBJ2-3; 8 bases are a match to TRBD2. Germline-derived CDR1 and CDR2 are SQVTM and ANQGSEA. Losses at the gene ends were 7 bases for V and 4 bases for J; bases not matched to a gene: 7. The CDR3 has 13 residues. CDR3 sequence reads: CSGSGKQADTQYF. The DNA for the CDR3 is TGCAGCGGTAGCGGGAAGCAGGCAGATACGCAGTATTTT.

The CDR3 nucleotides read TGTGCCAGCAGCCACCGGGAGGGCACCATATATTTT. Translating gives CASSHREGTIYF. The chain couples TRBV6-5 to TRBJ1-3; D uncertain. Germline CDR1 MNHEY, CDR2 SVGAGI. The CDR3 loop spans 12 amino acids. The ends were cut back, 6 bases at V and 9 bases at J, with 12 bases in the middle.

CDR3 region: CASSLGGRVFSSYEQYF. CDR3 DNA sequence: TGTGCCAGCAGCTTAGGAGGGAGGGTCTTTTCCTCCTACGAGCAGTACTTC. The chain joins TRBV13 to TRBJ2-7; TRBD2 agrees at 7 bases. V shed 0 bases, J shed 0 bases, and the junction held 8 bases outside the gene matches. CDR3 size: 17 residues. Germline values: CDR1 PRHDT, CDR2 FYEKMQ (reference sequence).

The chain is built from TRBV4-2 and TRBJ2-7; 7 bases agree with TRBD2. J gave up 4 bases and V 1 base, and 4 bases lay outside the gene matches. CDR3 length: 14 amino acids. CDR1 LGHNA and CDR2 YNFKEQ come from the germline V gene. CDR3 amino acids: CASSQGAGVYEQYF. CDR3 DNA: TGTGCCAGCAGCCAAGGTGCGGGGGTATACGAGCAGTACTTC.

The chain couples TRBV6-5 to TRBJ2-7; 10 bases align to TRBD2. This CDR3 has 14 amino acids. Trimming cost V 5 bases and J 3 bases; bases outside gene matches: 4. Germline CDR1 reads MNHEY; CDR2 reads SVGAGI. CDR3 loop: CASSRSGRDYEQYF. CDR3 DNA sequence: TGTGCCAGCAGTAGAAGCGGGAGGGACTACGAGCAGTACTTC.

This rearrangement joins TRBV15 to TRBJ2-2; perhaps TRBD2 as D (5 bases). Germline assignment: CDR1 LNHNV and CDR2 YYDKDF (reference sequence). The CDR3 has 15 amino acids. Trimming took off 4 bases at V and 2 bases at J, with 11 bases between the two ends. The CDR3 protein is CATSTAVSNTGELFF. CDR3 bases: TGTGCCACCAGCACAGCGGTCTCCAACACCGGGGAGCTGTTTTTT.

This rearrangement joins TRBV6-5 to TRBJ1-1, with a tentative D call TRBD1 (5 bases). The V gene lost 5 bases and the J gene lost 0 bases, with 7 bases spanning the gap. Germline lookup yields CDR1 MNHEY and CDR2 SVGAGI. The CDR3 contains 13 residues. CDR3 DNA sequence: TGTGCCAGCAGTCAGGGCGTGAACACTGAAGCTTTCTTT. This translates into CASSQGVNTEAFF.

The rearrangement joins TRBV2 to TRBJ2-5; D gene ambiguous. The CDR3 consists of 11 residues. V lost 6 bases and J lost 2, with 4 bases in between. From germline, CDR1 is SNHLY and CDR2 FYNNEI. CDR3 amino acids: CASRQQETQYF. The CDR3 region has the DNA TGTGCCAGCAGGCAGCAAGAGACCCAGTACTTC.

Here the CDR3 reads CASSLEQITDTQYF. The CDR3 nucleotides read TGCGCCAGCAGCTTGGAACAGATCACAGATACGCAGTATTTT. The chain recombines TRBV5-1 with TRBJ2-3, with D unclear. With 0 bases removed from V and 2 bases from J, the gap between germline ends came to 7 bases. Germline CDR1 SGHRS, CDR2 YFSETQ. This CDR3 has 14 amino acids.

This sequence joins TRBV27 and TRBJ1-5; possibly TRBD1 for D (6 bases). The V gene lost 7 bases and the J gene lost 2 bases, with 15 bases spanning the gap. CDR3 length equals 15 residues. In germline, CDR1 is MNHEY, CDR2 SMNVEV (reference sequence). This chain's CDR3 is CASTATGLGNQPQHF. DNA of the CDR3: TGTGCCAGCACCGCTACAGGGTTGGGCAATCAGCCCCAGCATTTT.

V gene TRBV5-1 combines with J gene TRBJ2-1; D ambiguous. CDR3 size: 18 residues. V was clipped by 0 bases and J by 6 bases, with 22 bases between them. Germline V gives CDR1 SGHRS, CDR2 YFSETQ. The CDR3 nucleotides read TGCGCCAGCAGCTTGGCGGGTTCGAGTCATAACATAACCAATGAGCAGTTCTTC. It specifies CASSLAGSSHNITNEQFF. Together with reference TRBV5-1 and TRBJ2-1, the CDR3 gives the full variable domain: KAGVTQTPRYLIKTRGQQVTLSCSPISGHRSVSWYQQTPGQGLQFLFEYFSETQRNKGNFPGRFSGRQFSNSRSEMNVSTLELGDSALYLCASSLAGSSHNITNEQFFGPGTRLTVL.

This clone was observed a handful of times. V gene TRBV6-1 combines with J gene TRBJ2-7; maybe TRBD2 (6 bases). Germline-derived CDR1 and CDR2 are MNHNS and SASEGT. The CDR3 totals 12 residues. Trimming took off 6 bases at V and 5 bases at J, with 11 bases between the two ends. CDR3 sequence (DNA): TGTGCCAGCAGAACTAGCAGCCACGAGCAGTACTTC. It encodes CASRTSSHEQYF.

The gene calls are TRBV9 and TRBJ1-1, with TRBD1 identical over 9 bases. Unmatched junction bases numbered 0, after V lost 3 bases and J lost 0 bases. The CDR3 loop spans 14 amino acids. Germline V gene lookup returns CDR1 SGDLS and CDR2 YYNGEE. The CDR3 loop is CASSGTGVNTEAFF. The CDR3 nucleotides read TGTGCCAGCAGCGGGACAGGGGTGAACACTGAAGCTTTCTTT.

This clone was counted a single time. The chain has TRBV2 and TRBJ2-5; D may be TRBD1 (6 bases). The end of the DNA fits TRBJ2-7 better, so the J call may be wrong. This CDR3 region has 13 residues. Germline CDR1 reads SNHLY; CDR2 reads FYNNEI. The CDR3 loop is CASRKTGTYEQYF. CDR3 coding DNA: TGTGCCAGCAGGAAGACAGGTACCTACGAGCAGTACTTC.

This chain joins TRBV10-3 and TRBJ2-7; 9 bases fit TRBD1. Germline assignment: CDR1 ENHRY and CDR2 SYGVKD. V dropped 2 bases and J dropped 0; count of bases not matched to a gene: 2. This CDR3 has 15 residues. CDR3 sequence (DNA): TGTGCCATCAGTGAGGGGACAGGGTACTCCTACGAGCAGTACTTC. Its protein product is CAISEGTGYSYEQYF.

V usage is TRBV14 and J usage is TRBJ2-5; TRBD2 agrees at 10 bases. Germline CDR1 reads SGHDN; CDR2 reads FVKESK. The V segment lost 2 bases and the J segment 5 bases; nucleotides outside the gene matches: 8. The CDR3 totals 16 residues. The DNA for the CDR3 is TGTGCCAGCAGCCAAATGAGCGGGGGGGCCGAGGAGACCCAGTACTTC. Translating it yields CASSQMSGGAEETQYF. Drawing the rest from reference TRBV14 and TRBJ2-5, the complete variable domain is EAGVTQFPSHSVIEKGQTVTLRCDPISGHDNLYWYRRVMGKEIKFLLHFVKESKQDESGMPNNRFLAERTGGTYSTLKVQPAELEDSGVYFCASSQMSGGAEETQYFGPGTRLLVL.

CDR3 DNA: TGTGCCAGCAGCCACGCCGGAGGCAACTATGGCTACACCTTC. This codes for CASSHAGGNYGYTF. This rearrangement joins TRBV14 to TRBJ1-2, with D uncertain. V gave up 3 bases and J gave up 2 bases, with 10 bases separating them. Looked up from germline, CDR1 is SGHDN and CDR2 is FVKESK. This CDR3 is 14 amino acids long.

The J gene is TRBJ2-1, the V gene TRBV5-4; 7 bases are shared with TRBD2. CDR3 length: 13 residues. V dropped 4 bases and J dropped 5; count of bases not matched to a gene: 3. Germline CDR1 is SGHNT and CDR2 is YYREEE (reference sequence). The CDR3 loop is CASSEGLNNEQFF. The CDR3 DNA sequence: TGTGCCAGCAGCGAGGGACTAAACAATGAGCAGTTCTTC.

This rearrangement joins TRBV6-5 to TRBJ1-5; 7 bases match TRBD1. The CDR3 is 13 amino acids. CDR1 and CDR2 from the germline V gene are MNHEY and SVGAGI. J gave up 4 bases and V 6 bases, and 3 bases lay outside the gene matches. The CDR3 DNA reads as TGTGCCAGCAGCAGGGGGGTGAATCAGCCCCAGCATTTT. Its translation is CASSRGVNQPQHF.

The chain combines TRBV27 with TRBJ2-1; perhaps TRBD1 as D (6 bases). This CDR3 is 12 amino acids long. Trimming left V 10 bases short and J 7 bases short, with 14 bases between. In germline, CDR1 is MNHEY, CDR2 SMNVEV (reference sequence). The CDR3 nucleotides read TGTGCCATTTCCCGAGGGGGAAATGAGCAGTTCTTC. Residues: CAISRGGNEQFF.

V usage is TRBV28 and J usage is TRBJ2-7; D possibly corresponds to TRBD2 (7 bases). This CDR3 has 14 residues. CDR1 and CDR2 (germline): MDHEN, SYDVKM. V was clipped by 6 bases and J by 7 bases, with 19 bases between them. CDR3 residues: CASRPQGPSGEQYF. For the CDR3, the DNA is TGTGCCAGCAGACCCCAGGGGCCTAGCGGAGAGCAGTACTTC.

V is TRBV19 and J is TRBJ2-3; D might be TRBD1 (6 bases). V gave up 1 base and J gave up 0 bases, with 11 bases separating them. Germline CDR1 reads LNHDA; CDR2 reads SQIVND (reference sequence). CDR3 length: 16 residues. DNA of the CDR3: TGTGCCAGTAGTATAGGTACAGGGTTAAGCACAGATACGCAGTATTTT. Translated: CASSIGTGLSTDTQYF. Complete variable domain (other parts from reference TRBV19 and TRBJ2-3): DGGITQSPKYLFRKEGQNVTLSCEQNLNHDAMYWYRQDPGQGLRLIYYSQIVNDFQKGDIAEGYSVSREKKESFPLTVTSAQKNPTAFYLCASSIGTGLSTDTQYFGPGTRLTVL.

This clone was recorded only once. The V call is TRBV10-2, the J call TRBJ1-1, with D maybe TRBD1 (5 bases). Per the germline V gene, CDR1 is WSHSY and CDR2 is SAAADI. The CDR3 extends over 14 amino acids. V lost 6 bases and J lost 2, with 13 bases in between. CDR3 region: CASSLDDRNTEAFF. As DNA, the CDR3 is TGCGCCAGCAGCCTAGACGACAGAAACACTGAAGCTTTCTTT.

V is TRBV9 and J is TRBJ1-6, with a tentative D call TRBD1 (6 bases). The V end was cut by 0 bases, the J end by 7 bases, with 11 bases between. Germline CDR1 SGDLS, CDR2 YYNGEE. The CDR3 has 15 residues. CDR3 sequence (DNA): TGTGCCAGCAGCGTAGCAGGGGCCACAAATTCACCCCTCCACTTT. It encodes CASSVAGATNSPLHF.

This chain uses TRBV2 with TRBJ2-3; tentative D call: TRBD2 (5 bases). Deletions cut 11 bases from V and 3 bases from J, with 15 bases between. The CDR3 length is 13 residues. Germline CDR1 and CDR2: SNHLY and FYNNEI. As DNA, the CDR3 is TGTGCCGTACCGAGGGCTAGTACAGATACGCAGTATTTT. Protein product: CAVPRASTDTQYF.

The rearrangement links TRBV5-1 to TRBJ2-6; D may be TRBD1 (5 bases). The CDR3 has 16 amino acids. The ends were cut back, 2 bases at V and 2 bases at J, with 11 bases in the middle. Germline V gives CDR1 SGHRS, CDR2 YFSETQ. The CDR3 DNA reads TGCGCCAGCAGCTTCAGGGTCAGGACTGGGGCCAACGTCCTGACTTTC. It encodes CASSFRVRTGANVLTF.

The V gene is TRBV4-1, the J gene TRBJ1-1, with a possible D match to TRBD1 (6 bases). The CDR3 totals 15 residues. Between the trimmed V and J ends, which lost 3 bases and 6 bases, there was a span of 17 bases. Germline V gene data show CDR1 as MGHRA and CDR2 as YSYEKL. The CDR3 bases are TGCGCCAGCAGCCAGTCGACAGGAGGAAACGCTGAAGCTTTCTTT. As protein: CASSQSTGGNAEAFF.